These 13 T cell receptor beta chains came from one sample sequenced in a study of blood T cell repertoires in COVID-19. Profiled with immunoSEQ multiplex PCR; TCRdb holds only in-frame clones, not every one. The sample lists roughly 230,000 clones, approximately 84% seen once, with 4.4% in the top ten. Specimen: peripheral blood. The receptors come from a man in his forties or fifties with active or convalescent COVID-19.

The sample holds one count of this clone. V gene TRBV5-5 combines with J gene TRBJ1-1, with D uncertain. Trimming removed 0 bases at V and 5 bases at J, with 8 bases between. CDR3 size: 13 residues. Per germline, CDR1 SGHKS and CDR2 YYEKEE (reference sequence). The CDR3 region has the DNA TGTGCCAGCAGCTTGGACCCAGGAACTGAAGCTTTCTTT. Its protein product is CASSLDPGTEAFF.

This clone was recorded a few times. The rearrangement links TRBV5-1 to TRBJ2-2; D is possibly TRBD1 (6 bases). The CDR3 consists of 17 residues. With 7 bases removed from V and 5 bases from J, the gap between germline ends came to 24 bases. CDR1 SGHRS and CDR2 YFSETQ come from the germline V gene. This CDR3 is CASHPVRGSSETGELFF. The DNA for the CDR3 is TGCGCCAGCCACCCGGTCAGGGGATCCAGTGAAACCGGGGAGCTGTTTTTT. The full variable domain, in which reference TRBV5-1 and TRBJ2-2 provide the parts outside the CDR3, is KAGVTQTPRYLIKTRGQQVTLSCSPISGHRSVSWYQQTPGQGLQFLFEYFSETQRNKGNFPGRFSGRQFSNSRSEMNVSTLELGDSALYLCASHPVRGSSETGELFFGEGSRLTVL.

The J gene is TRBJ1-4, the V gene TRBV5-1; weak D call: TRBD1 (6 bases). Germline CDR1 reads SGHRS; CDR2 reads YFSETQ. The CDR3 spans 14 residues. Trimming stripped 2 bases from V and 3 bases from J, with 8 bases between. The CDR3 region has the DNA TGCGCCAGCAGCTTCACAGGGCCTAATGAAAAACTGTTTTTT. It yields the protein CASSFTGPNEKLFF. Based on the CDR3 plus reference TRBV5-1 and TRBJ1-4, the full variable domain is KAGVTQTPRYLIKTRGQQVTLSCSPISGHRSVSWYQQTPGQGLQFLFEYFSETQRNKGNFPGRFSGRQFSNSRSEMNVSTLELGDSALYLCASSFTGPNEKLFFGSGTQLSVL.

This clone was counted only a few times. The chain uses TRBV30 and TRBJ2-7; maybe TRBD1 (5 bases). The CDR3 is 13 residues long. Germline lookup yields CDR1 GTSNPN and CDR2 SVGIG (reference sequence). V lost 2 bases, J lost 7 bases, and 15 bases lay in between. Here the CDR3 reads CAWSLGQKKEQYF. The DNA for the CDR3 is TGTGCCTGGAGTTTAGGACAAAAGAAGGAGCAGTACTTC.

The rearrangement uses TRBV18 and TRBJ1-5; D not certain. The V end lost 2 bases, the J end lost 5 bases, and 7 bases lay between the germline ends. The CDR3 totals 13 residues. The germline gives CDR1 KGHSH, CDR2 LQKENI. The CDR3 protein is CASSPVSDQPQHF. DNA of the CDR3: TGTGCCAGCTCACCAGTTAGTGATCAGCCCCAGCATTTT.

This clone was seen once. The chain combines TRBV7-3 with TRBJ1-2, with D possibly being TRBD1 (5 bases). This CDR3 spans 14 amino acids. Trimming took off 1 base at V and 8 bases at J, with 14 bases between the two ends. CDR1 is SGHTA and CDR2 is FQGTGA in the germline V gene. The CDR3 here is CASSLNWGVGGYTF. Written as DNA, the CDR3 is TGTGCCAGCAGCTTAAATTGGGGGGTCGGAGGCTACACCTTC.

This sequence joins TRBV6-5 and TRBJ1-5; 8 bases map to TRBD1. V was clipped by 6 bases and J by 1 base; unmatched bases: 5. This CDR3 spans 15 amino acids. The germline V gene has CDR1 MNHEY and CDR2 SVGAGI. The CDR3 sequence is CASSPTGASNQPQHF. For the CDR3, the DNA is TGTGCCAGCAGCCCGACAGGGGCAAGCAATCAGCCCCAGCATTTT.

The chain has TRBV7-3 and TRBJ2-3; 9 nucleotides agree with TRBD2. Germline CDR1 and CDR2: SGHTA and FQGTGA. The CDR3 runs 13 residues. With V trimmed by 3 bases and J by 6 bases, 1 base remained unmatched. The CDR3: CASSFGLADTQYF. The CDR3 DNA follows: TGTGCCAGCAGCTTTGGACTAGCGGATACGCAGTATTTT.

The chain couples TRBV5-6 to TRBJ1-2; no definite D call. This CDR3 has 15 residues. Germline CDR1 and CDR2: SGHDT and YYEEEE. The ends were cut back, 2 bases at V and 0 bases at J, with 11 bases in the middle. The CDR3 loop is CASSLGGNSNYGYTF. CDR3 DNA: TGTGCCAGCAGCTTAGGAGGAAACTCTAACTATGGCTACACCTTC.

This chain links TRBV5-1 with TRBJ2-3; the D gene is possibly TRBD2 (6 bases). The CDR3 loop spans 15 amino acids. V was pared by 0 bases and J by 2 bases, with 10 bases between. Germline loops: CDR1 SGHRS, CDR2 YFSETQ. The CDR3: CASSLELANTDTQYF. CDR3 DNA sequence: TGCGCCAGCAGCTTGGAGCTAGCGAACACAGATACGCAGTATTTT.

This clone was found once. V usage is TRBV10-3 and J usage is TRBJ2-5; tentatively, D is TRBD2 (7 bases). This CDR3 spans 13 amino acids. The germline V gene has CDR1 ENHRY and CDR2 SYGVKD. V lost 0 bases, J lost 7 bases, and 9 bases lay in between. Written as DNA, the CDR3 is TGTGCCATCAGTGAGTCCGGGGGGCCGACCCAGTACTTC. It yields the protein CAISESGGPTQYF.

This chain links TRBV20-1 with TRBJ1-2; 7 bases line up with TRBD1. The CDR3 runs to 14 residues. The V gene end was trimmed by 3 bases and the J gene end by 4 bases; junction bases not matched to a gene: 8. Looked up from germline, CDR1 is DFQATT and CDR2 is SNEGSKA (reference sequence). CDR3 in amino acids: CSASPGGGVYGYTF. CDR3 nucleotides: TGCAGTGCTAGTCCCGGAGGGGGCGTCTATGGCTACACCTTC.

This chain connects TRBV5-1 to TRBJ1-1, with 10 bases that match TRBD1. The CDR3 runs 13 residues. Losses at the gene ends were 4 bases for V and 12 bases for J; bases not matched to a gene: 9. In germline, CDR1 is SGHRS, CDR2 YFSETQ. The CDR3 DNA is TGCGCCAGCAGCCCTGACAGGGGGCGACCGACTTTCTTT. Its protein is CASSPDRGRPTFF.